Below are 26 T cell receptor beta chains sequenced from a single sample in a study of cytomegalovirus exposure and HLA in healthy donors. In the PCR, 60 Vbeta and 13 Jbeta primers were used. TCRdb keeps only in-frame clones here, not all; method: immunoSEQ multiplex PCR. The sample includes 100,000 to 150,000 clones. Input material: PBMCs. The source is a man younger than 30 in good health and CMV-seronegative.

The rearrangement links TRBV25-1 to TRBJ1-6, with 7 bases aligning to TRBD1. Looked up from germline, CDR1 is MGHDK and CDR2 is SYGVNS. V was clipped by 3 bases and J by 15 bases; unmatched bases: 14. The CDR3 contains 15 residues. CDR3 nucleotide sequence: TGTGCCAGCAGTGAGACCACAGGGGCCCTGCGGCTCCTCCACTTT. It is translated as CASSETTGALRLLHF.

The chain has TRBV9 and TRBJ1-2; possible D gene TRBD1, 5 bases. CDR1 is SGDLS and CDR2 is YYNGEE in the germline V gene. Trimming took 3 bases from V and 6 from J, leaving 18 bases between them. This CDR3 region has 15 residues. The CDR3 sequence: CASSAREGIGDGYTF. In nucleotides, the CDR3 is TGTGCCAGCAGCGCCAGGGAGGGCATTGGTGATGGCTACACCTTC.

V usage is TRBV2 and J usage is TRBJ2-4; 7 bases are a match to TRBD1. This CDR3 region has 16 residues. Germline CDR1 and CDR2: SNHLY and FYNNEI. The V and J ends lost 0 bases and 6 bases, in that order; junction bases with no gene match: 8. The CDR3 DNA sequence: TGTGCCAGCAGTGAAGCACGAGGGGGCGAGAGAAACATTCAGTACTTC. The encoded protein is CASSEARGGERNIQYF.

The V call is TRBV5-5, the J call TRBJ1-2, with 8 bases identical to TRBD1. The CDR3 covers 13 residues. Germline CDR1 reads SGHKS; CDR2 reads YYEKEE (reference sequence). The J segment lost 4 bases and the V segment lost 5 bases, leaving 4 bases of the junction unmatched. CDR3 loop: CASRLGQVYGYTF. The CDR3 region has the DNA TGTGCCAGCAGACTGGGACAGGTCTATGGCTACACCTTC.

V is TRBV30 and J is TRBJ1-5; a weak D match, TRBD1 (5 bases). Trimming removed 2 bases at V and 4 bases at J, with 12 bases between. This CDR3 spans 14 amino acids. Germline loops: CDR1 GTSNPN, CDR2 SVGIG (reference sequence). Written as DNA, the CDR3 is TGTGCCTGGAGTAGGGGTTTGGGGAATCAGCCCCAGCATTTT. Amino acids: CAWSRGLGNQPQHF.

CDR3 in amino acids: CASSGGGRSGSINEQYF. CDR3 bases: TGTGCCAGCAGCGGGGGGGGGCGGAGCGGGAGTATCAACGAGCAGTACTTC. The genes are TRBV4-2 and TRBJ2-7, with 8 bases fitting TRBD2. The CDR3 spans 17 residues. Germline V gene lookup returns CDR1 LGHNA and CDR2 YNFKEQ. Unmatched junction bases numbered 17, after V lost 5 bases and J lost 5 bases.

This chain connects TRBV4-2 to TRBJ1-5; a possible D gene is TRBD1 (5 bases). V lost 4 bases to trimming and J lost 0 bases, with 16 bases between them. The length of the CDR3 is 17 residues. Germline-derived CDR1 and CDR2 are LGHNA and YNFKEQ. CDR3 in amino acids: CASSRQVGRASNQPQHF. CDR3 DNA sequence: TGTGCCAGCAGCCGCCAAGTGGGCAGGGCTAGCAATCAGCCCCAGCATTTT.

The chain recombines TRBV30 with TRBJ1-1; D is perhaps TRBD1 (6 bases). The CDR3 loop spans 13 amino acids. In germline, CDR1 is GTSNPN, CDR2 SVGIG (reference sequence). The germline V and J ends were trimmed by 5 bases and 1 base, with 11 bases remaining between them. As DNA, the CDR3 is TGTGCCTGGGGGGAACAGGGGAACACTGAAGCTTTCTTT. Amino acids: CAWGEQGNTEAFF.

The chain is built from TRBV9 and TRBJ1-6, with TRBD1 matching over 9 bases. CDR3 length equals 15 residues. The junction had 7 bases not matched to a gene; V was cut back by 3 bases and J by 9 bases. Germline V gene sequence: CDR1 SGDLS, CDR2 YYNGEE. This CDR3 is CASSAPGQGFSPLHF. CDR3 coding DNA: TGTGCCAGCAGCGCCCCAGGACAGGGGTTTTCACCCCTCCACTTT.

The chain joins TRBV5-5 to TRBJ2-1; D might be TRBD2 (5 bases). V was shortened by 4 bases and J by 4 bases, with 15 bases between the two germline ends. CDR1 is SGHKS, CDR2 YYEKEE, per germline (reference sequence). The CDR3 has 15 residues. CDR3 sequence: CASSPHSRGYNEQFF. The CDR3 DNA follows: TGTGCCAGCAGCCCTCATTCTCGGGGATACAATGAGCAGTTCTTC.

This chain joins TRBV5-4 and TRBJ2-5; 7 bases fit TRBD2. CDR1 is SGHNT, CDR2 YYREEE, per germline (reference sequence). Losses at the gene ends were 4 bases for V and 4 bases for J; bases not matched to a gene: 1. The CDR3 has 12 residues. The DNA for the CDR3 is TGTGCCAGCAGCGGGGGGGGAGAGACCCAGTACTTC. Translated, it gives CASSGGGETQYF.

V usage is TRBV6-5 and J usage is TRBJ2-5; D is possibly TRBD2 (5 bases). V gave up 5 bases and J gave up 5 bases, with 12 bases separating them. The germline CDR1 and CDR2 sequences are MNHEY and SVGAGI. The CDR3 is made up of 13 amino acids. CDR3 in DNA: TGTGCCAGCAGTCCGGACCCGGGGGAGACCCAGTACTTC. Translating it yields CASSPDPGETQYF.

The chain links TRBV6-1 to TRBJ2-7, with D hard to call. Germline lookup yields CDR1 MNHNS and CDR2 SASEGT. The CDR3 has 14 residues. Trimming cost V 1 base and J 2 bases, with 9 bases left between them. The CDR3 DNA sequence: TGTGCCAGCAGTGAAGTGGCAGGCCCCTACGAGCAGTACTTC. It yields the protein CASSEVAGPYEQYF.

This rearrangement joins TRBV5-1 to TRBJ2-5; D gene ambiguous. The length of the CDR3 is 14 residues. V lost 2 bases and J 4 bases, leaving 12 bases between the germline ends. The V gene's germline CDR1 is SGHRS and CDR2 YFSETQ. The CDR3 DNA follows: TGCGCCAGCAGCTTAGAGAACAGCCGAGAGACCCAGTACTTC. Its translation: CASSLENSRETQYF.

V gene TRBV7-9 combines with J gene TRBJ2-7; no clear D gene. CDR1 SEHNR and CDR2 FQNEAQ come from the germline V gene (reference sequence). The CDR3 runs to 12 residues. Trimming pared 0 bases from V and 7 bases from J, leaving 7 bases between. The CDR3, as DNA: TGTGCCAGCAGCTTAGCTTTTTCAGAGCAGTACTTC. This gives the protein CASSLAFSEQYF.

The chain has TRBV4-1 and TRBJ1-1; D perhaps matches TRBD1 (5 bases). V was clipped by 0 bases and J by 1 base, with 12 bases between them. In germline, CDR1 is MGHRA, CDR2 YSYEKL. This CDR3 contains 16 residues. The CDR3 region has the DNA TGCGCCAGCAGCCAAGATCCGTTAGGGGCGAACACTGAAGCTTTCTTT. It yields the protein CASSQDPLGANTEAFF.

The chain uses TRBV7-9 and TRBJ2-1; 11 bases align to TRBD2. V was pared by 5 bases and J by 5 bases, with 8 bases of the junction left unmatched. CDR1 and CDR2 from the germline V gene are SEHNR and FQNEAQ (reference sequence). The CDR3 contains 16 residues. This CDR3 reads CASSDLSGGDHNEQFF. CDR3 DNA: TGTGCCAGCAGCGACCTTAGCGGGGGGGATCACAATGAGCAGTTCTTC.

The chain couples TRBV5-6 to TRBJ1-1; tentative D call: TRBD1 (5 bases). The CDR3 totals 15 residues. Germline loops: CDR1 SGHDT, CDR2 YYEEEE. V lost 2 bases, J lost 5 bases, and 16 bases lay in between. The CDR3 DNA is TGTGCCAGCAGCTTTTTTGTTGTGGGGCGGACTGAAGCTTTCTTT. Protein: CASSFFVVGRTEAFF.

The chain recombines TRBV5-4 with TRBJ2-3; 7 bases align to TRBD1. Trimming took 4 bases from V and 0 from J; bases not matched to a gene: 8. The CDR3 sequence is 16 residues long. Germline V gene lookup returns CDR1 SGHNT and CDR2 YYREEE (reference sequence). CDR3 amino acids: CASSVPGQISTDTQYF. The CDR3 DNA reads TGTGCCAGCAGCGTACCGGGACAGATTAGCACAGATACGCAGTATTTT.

The chain couples TRBV29-1 to TRBJ1-3, with TRBD1 identical over 9 bases. Germline-derived CDR1 and CDR2 are SQVTM and ANQGSEA. The ends lost 6 bases at V and 2 bases at J; junction bases unmatched: 2. The length of the CDR3 is 13 residues. The CDR3 sequence is CSVRQGAGNTIYF. Written as DNA, the CDR3 is TGCAGCGTCAGACAGGGGGCTGGAAACACCATATATTTT.

This CDR3 reads CASSDGHYGYTF. Written as DNA, the CDR3 is TGTGCCAGCAGTGACGGTCACTATGGCTACACCTTC. The chain has TRBV2 and TRBJ1-2; no definite D call. Germline CDR1 and CDR2: SNHLY and FYNNEI. The CDR3 has 12 residues. V was clipped by 3 bases and J by 3 bases, with 5 bases between them.

The chain joins TRBV19 to TRBJ1-2, with a weak D call TRBD1 (5 bases). CDR3 length equals 16 residues. Germline V gives CDR1 LNHDA, CDR2 SQIVND (reference sequence). V lost 7 bases to trimming and J lost 4 bases, with 22 bases between them. For the CDR3, the DNA is TGTGCCAGTAACCAGCGCCAAGGGGCAGAGGTCTATGGCTACACCTTC. It yields the protein CASNQRQGAEVYGYTF. The variable domain in full, with the rest retrieved from reference TRBV19 and TRBJ1-2, is DGGITQSPKYLFRKEGQNVTLSCEQNLNHDAMYWYRQDPGQGLRLIYYSQIVNDFQKGDIAEGYSVSREKKESFPLTVTSAQKNPTAFYLCASNQRQGAEVYGYTFGSGTRLTVV.

The genes are TRBV28 and TRBJ2-7; 10 bases match TRBD2. The germline gives CDR1 MDHEN, CDR2 SYDVKM. The CDR3 extends over 15 amino acids. Trimming cost V 6 bases and J 3 bases; bases outside gene matches: 8. The CDR3 nucleotides are TGTGCCAGCAGAGCCTCCGGACTAGCGGACTACGAGCAGTACTTC. Translation: CASRASGLADYEQYF.

The CDR3 spells CASSEATGPNTEAFF. The DNA of the CDR3 is TGTGCCAGCAGTGAAGCGACAGGGCCCAACACTGAAGCTTTCTTT. The chain has TRBV6-1 and TRBJ1-1, with TRBD1 identical over 7 bases. The CDR3 is 15 amino acids. Germline CDR1 MNHNS, CDR2 SASEGT. The V segment lost 0 bases and the J segment 2 bases; nucleotides outside the gene matches: 3.

The V gene is TRBV14, the J gene TRBJ2-3; D is possibly TRBD2 (5 bases). This CDR3 is built from 15 residues. The germline V and J ends were trimmed by 0 bases and 0 bases, with 7 bases remaining between them. The V gene's germline CDR1 is SGHDN and CDR2 FVKESK. This chain's CDR3 is CASSQDTGSTDTQYF. DNA for the CDR3: TGTGCCAGCAGCCAAGACACGGGGAGCACAGATACGCAGTATTTT.

J is TRBJ1-2 and V is TRBV7-3; D unclear. CDR1 is SGHTA, CDR2 FQGTGA, per germline. Trimming shortened V by 4 bases and J by 4 bases, and 10 bases separated the two germline ends. CDR3 length: 13 residues. The CDR3 DNA follows: TGTGCCAGCAGCTCCACGGGAAGCTATGGCTACACCTTC. Protein product: CASSSTGSYGYTF. Drawing the rest from reference TRBV7-3 and TRBJ1-2, the complete variable domain is GAGVSQTPSNKVTEKGKYVELRCDPISGHTALYWYRQSLGQGPEFLIYFQGTGAADDSGLPNDRFFAVRPEGSVSTLKIQRTERGDSAVYLCASSSTGSYGYTFGSGTRLTVV.